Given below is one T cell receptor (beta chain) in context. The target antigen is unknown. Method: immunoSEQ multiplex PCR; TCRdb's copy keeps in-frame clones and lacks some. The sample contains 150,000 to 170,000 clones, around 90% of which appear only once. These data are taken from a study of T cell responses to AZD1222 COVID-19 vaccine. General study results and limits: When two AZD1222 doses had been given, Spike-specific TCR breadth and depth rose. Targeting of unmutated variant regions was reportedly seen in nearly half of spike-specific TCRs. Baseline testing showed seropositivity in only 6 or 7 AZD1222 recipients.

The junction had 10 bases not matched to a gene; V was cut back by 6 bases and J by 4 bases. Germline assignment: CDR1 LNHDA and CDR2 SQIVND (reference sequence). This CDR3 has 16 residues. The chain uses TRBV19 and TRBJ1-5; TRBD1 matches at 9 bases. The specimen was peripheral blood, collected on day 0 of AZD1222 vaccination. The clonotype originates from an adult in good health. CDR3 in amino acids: CASSPPGTGRNQPQHF. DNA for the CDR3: TGTGCCAGTAGCCCCCCCGGGACAGGGCGAAATCAGCCCCAGCATTTT.